The next 12 T cell receptor beta chains were all read from a single sample in a study of CD8+CD57+ T cells in acquired aplastic anemia. According to the study, genomic DNA was the template for TCR beta VDJ and CDR3 profiling. TCRdb recomputed calls from the reads with MiXCR, one row per CDR3 protein. The sample gives 400,000 to 450,000 distinct CDR3 sequences, 60% to 80% of which show up once; 3.5% to 4.5% is in the top ten. Sample: sorted CD4+, CD8+, or CD8+CD57+ T cells (not recorded which) from PBMCs. The receptors were sampled from a human donor in good health, serving as a control.

The chain links TRBV20-1 to TRBJ1-2; TRBD1 aligns across 8 bases. Germline CDR1 and CDR2: DFQATT and SNEGSKA (reference sequence). CDR3 length: 15 residues. The J segment lost 4 bases and the V segment lost 3 bases, leaving 10 bases of the junction unmatched. CDR3 bases: TGCAGTGCTAGGCCGACCGGGACAGGCGGCTATGGCTACACCTTC. Translating gives CSARPTGTGGYGYTF.

The chain links TRBV15 to TRBJ1-4; D possibly corresponds to TRBD1 (6 bases). Trimming left V 1 base short and J 0 bases short, with 6 bases between. Looked up from germline, CDR1 is LNHNV and CDR2 is YYDKDF (reference sequence). CDR3 length: 15 residues. The CDR3 sequence: CATSRGQATNEKLFF. The CDR3 nucleotides are TGTGCCACCAGCAGAGGACAGGCAACTAATGAAAAACTGTTTTTT.

A word on this clonotype: The CDR3 end shows no conserved phenylalanine or tryptophan, and so a read error is likely. The DNA for the CDR3 is TGTGCCACCAGATCGTCAGGCGCCCACGAGCAGTACTGC. Its translation: CATRSSGAHEQYC. The chain links TRBV15 to TRBJ2-7; D is unresolved. Trimming pared 6 bases from V and 5 bases from J, leaving 14 bases between. This CDR3 contains 13 residues. CDR1 is LNHNV, CDR2 YYDKDF, per germline (reference sequence).

V usage is TRBV7-9 and J usage is TRBJ1-5; no firm D call. V dropped 3 bases and J dropped 15 bases, with 18 bases sitting between them. Germline-derived CDR1 and CDR2 are SEHNR and FQNEAQ (reference sequence). CDR3 length equals 13 residues. The CDR3 here is CASSFEVNQDPHF. In nucleotides, the CDR3 is TGTGCCAGCAGCTTCGAAGTTAATCAGGACCCGCATTTT.

A remark on this clonotype: The junction departs from germline at one end; a sequencing error may be responsible. The chain joins TRBV7-3 to TRBJ1-5; TRBD1 might be the D (5 bases). The germline V gene has CDR1 SGHTA and CDR2 FQGTGA. This CDR3 contains 15 residues. The CDR3: CASSLTAGSNQPQHF. The CDR3 region has the DNA TGTGCCAGCAGCTTAACGGCAGGGAGCAACCAGCCCCAGCATTTT.

The table lists this clonotype with a count of one. Its ends do not fully match the called genes, so a read error is possible. The rearrangement links TRBV12-3 or TRBV12-4 to TRBJ2-5; 8 bases agree with TRBD1. The CDR3 has 17 amino acids. The CDR3 loop reads CATWTGSGRGNRETQYF. The CDR3 DNA sequence: TGCGCCACCTGGACAGGGAGTGGTAGGGGTAACCGAGAGACCCAGTACTTC.

The chain uses TRBV9 and TRBJ2-3; perhaps TRBD1 as D (5 bases). This CDR3 region has 15 residues. V gave up 0 bases and J gave up 11 bases, with 19 bases separating them. The germline V gene encodes CDR1 SGDLS and CDR2 YYNGEE. In nucleotides, the CDR3 is TGTGCCAGCAGCGTAGAAGGACAAGCGATCGATGAGCAGTATTTT. It codes for CASSVEGQAIDEQYF.

This clonotype was recorded a few times. This sequence joins TRBV14 and TRBJ1-1, with D maybe TRBD1 (5 bases). With 4 bases removed from V and 0 bases from J, the gap between germline ends came to 15 bases. CDR3 length: 16 residues. Germline values: CDR1 SGHDN, CDR2 FVKESK. The CDR3 protein is CASSPGHLVLNTEAFF. CDR3 in DNA: TGTGCCAGCAGCCCCGGACACTTAGTACTGAACACTGAAGCTTTCTTT.

The chain employs TRBV25-1 and TRBJ2-5; D is undetermined. V was shortened by 3 bases and J by 5 bases, with 10 bases between the two germline ends. Germline values: CDR1 MGHDK, CDR2 SYGVNS. This CDR3 is built from 13 residues. The CDR3 region is CASSDQGSETQYF. The CDR3 DNA reads TGTGCCAGCAGTGATCAAGGTTCGGAGACCCAGTACTTC.

The V call is TRBV7-2, the J call TRBJ2-5; D might be TRBD1 (5 bases). This CDR3 has 13 amino acids. Between the trimmed V and J ends, which lost 6 bases and 5 bases, there was a span of 13 bases. Germline V lookup: CDR1 SGHTA, CDR2 FQGNSA. Written as DNA, the CDR3 is TGTGCCAGCAGTTCGACAGACTCGGAGACCCAGTACTTC. This gives the protein CASSSTDSETQYF.

This clonotype showed up many times. Here the CDR3 reads CASSTGTGETDTQYF. DNA for the CDR3: TGTGCCAGTAGTACGGGGACAGGAGAAACAGATACGCAGTATTTT. The chain couples TRBV19 to TRBJ2-3; the match to TRBD1 covers 8 bases. The CDR3 contains 15 residues. The V gene end was trimmed by 4 bases and the J gene end by 3 bases; junction bases not matched to a gene: 6. The germline V gene encodes CDR1 LNHDA and CDR2 SQIVND (reference sequence).

This clonotype was found many times. The CDR3 region has the DNA TGTGCCAGCAGAAAGGACAGAAACGGCAATCAGCCCCAGCATTTT. Translated, it gives CASRKDRNGNQPQHF. The chain is built from TRBV12-3 or TRBV12-4 and TRBJ1-5, with a tentative D call TRBD1 (6 bases). The CDR3 totals 15 residues. V was cut by 6 bases and J by 2 bases, with 14 bases left in between.